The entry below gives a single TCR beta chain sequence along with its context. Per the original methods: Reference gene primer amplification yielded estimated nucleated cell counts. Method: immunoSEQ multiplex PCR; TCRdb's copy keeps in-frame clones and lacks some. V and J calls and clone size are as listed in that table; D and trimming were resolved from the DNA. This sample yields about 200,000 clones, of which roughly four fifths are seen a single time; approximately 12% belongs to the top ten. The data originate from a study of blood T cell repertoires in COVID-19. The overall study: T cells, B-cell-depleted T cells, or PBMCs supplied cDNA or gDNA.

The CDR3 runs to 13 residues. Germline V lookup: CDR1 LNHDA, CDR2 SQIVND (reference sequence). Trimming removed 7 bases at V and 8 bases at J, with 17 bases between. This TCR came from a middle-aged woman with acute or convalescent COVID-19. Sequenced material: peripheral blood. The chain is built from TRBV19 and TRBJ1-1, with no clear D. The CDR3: CASTSLIAEEAFF. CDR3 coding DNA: TGTGCCAGTACCTCCCTTATTGCGGAGGAAGCTTTCTTT.